This T cell receptor (beta chain) was identified during a study of cytomegalovirus exposure and HLA in healthy donors. J gave up 1 base and V 6 bases, and 12 bases lay outside the gene matches. Germline V CDR1 and CDR2: MRHNA, SNTAGT. The length of the CDR3 is 19 residues. The PCR made use of 60 Vbeta and 13 Jbeta primers. TCRdb's copy holds only in-frame clones and misses some; the assay was immunoSEQ multiplex PCR. The sample consists of more than 50,000 clones, approximately 71% of them appearing once. This clonotype was obtained from a middle-aged man in good health and CMV-seropositive. Sequencing was carried out using PBMCs. V usage is TRBV6-4 and J usage is TRBJ2-2, with TRBD1 matching 12 bases. The CDR3 DNA reads as TGTGCCAGCAGCCCACAGCCCTGGGACAGGGGGCGGAACACCGGGGAGCTGTTTTTT. It specifies CASSPQPWDRGRNTGELFF.